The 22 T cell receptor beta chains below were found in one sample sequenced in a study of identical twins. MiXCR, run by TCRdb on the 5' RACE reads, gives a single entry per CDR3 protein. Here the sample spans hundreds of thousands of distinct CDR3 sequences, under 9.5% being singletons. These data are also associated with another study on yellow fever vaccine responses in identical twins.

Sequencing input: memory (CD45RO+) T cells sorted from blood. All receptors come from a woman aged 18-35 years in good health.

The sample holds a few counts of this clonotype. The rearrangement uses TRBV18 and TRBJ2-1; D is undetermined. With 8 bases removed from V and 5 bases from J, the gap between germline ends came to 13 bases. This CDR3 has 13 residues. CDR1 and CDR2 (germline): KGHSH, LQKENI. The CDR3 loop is CASRRDTHNEQFF. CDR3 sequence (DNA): TGTGCCAGCCGACGCGACACCCACAATGAGCAGTTCTTC.

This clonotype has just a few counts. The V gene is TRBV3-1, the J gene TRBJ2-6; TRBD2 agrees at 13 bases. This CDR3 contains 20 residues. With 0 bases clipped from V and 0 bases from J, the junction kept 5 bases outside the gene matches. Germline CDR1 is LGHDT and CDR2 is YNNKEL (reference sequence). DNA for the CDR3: TGTGCCAGCAGCCAAGATCGGGGACTAGCGGGGCTCTCTGGGGCCAACGTCCTGACTTTC. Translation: CASSQDRGLAGLSGANVLTF.

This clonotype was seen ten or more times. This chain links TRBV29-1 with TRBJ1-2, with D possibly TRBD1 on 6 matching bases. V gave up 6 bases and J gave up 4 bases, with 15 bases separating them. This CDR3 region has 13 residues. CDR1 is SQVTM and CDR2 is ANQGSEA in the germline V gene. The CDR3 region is CSVTDRTPYGYTF. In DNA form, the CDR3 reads TGCAGCGTAACCGACAGGACTCCCTATGGCTACACCTTC.

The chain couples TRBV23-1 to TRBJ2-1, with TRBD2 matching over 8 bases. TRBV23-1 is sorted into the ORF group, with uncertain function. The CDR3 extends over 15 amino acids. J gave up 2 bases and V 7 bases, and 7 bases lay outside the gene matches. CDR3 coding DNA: TGCGCCAGCACCCGACGGGGGGGCCCCTACAATGAGCAGTTCTTC. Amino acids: CASTRRGGPYNEQFF.

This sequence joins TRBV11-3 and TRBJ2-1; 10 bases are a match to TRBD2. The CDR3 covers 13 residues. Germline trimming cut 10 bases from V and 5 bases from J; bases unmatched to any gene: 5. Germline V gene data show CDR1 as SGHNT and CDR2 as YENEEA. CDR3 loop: CAIRTSGNNEQFF. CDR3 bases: TGTGCCATCCGGACTAGCGGAAACAATGAGCAGTTCTTC. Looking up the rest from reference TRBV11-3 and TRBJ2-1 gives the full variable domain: EAGVVQSPRYKIIEKKQPVAFWCNPISGHNTLYWYLQNLGQGPELLIRYENEEAVDDSQLPKDRFSAERLKGVDSTLKIQPAELGDSAVYLCAIRTSGNNEQFFGPGTRLTVL.

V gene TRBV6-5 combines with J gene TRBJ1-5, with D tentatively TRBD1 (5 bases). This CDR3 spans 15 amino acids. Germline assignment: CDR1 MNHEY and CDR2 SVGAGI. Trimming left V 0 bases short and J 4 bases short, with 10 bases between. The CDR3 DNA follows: TGTGCCAGCAGTTACTCGTTCCAGGGTAATCAGCCCCAGCATTTT. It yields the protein CASSYSFQGNQPQHF.

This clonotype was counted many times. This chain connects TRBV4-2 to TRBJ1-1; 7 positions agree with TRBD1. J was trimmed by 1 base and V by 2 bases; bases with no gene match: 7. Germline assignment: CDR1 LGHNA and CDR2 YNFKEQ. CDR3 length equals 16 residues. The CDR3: CASSQNPTGPNTEAFF. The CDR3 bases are TGTGCCAGCAGCCAAAATCCGACAGGGCCGAACACTGAAGCTTTCTTT.

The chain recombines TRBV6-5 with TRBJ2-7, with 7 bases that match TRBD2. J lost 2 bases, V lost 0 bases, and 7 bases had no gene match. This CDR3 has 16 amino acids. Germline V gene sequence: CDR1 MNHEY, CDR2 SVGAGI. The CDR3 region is CASSYSLREPTYEQYF. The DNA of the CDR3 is TGTGCCAGCAGTTACTCCCTGCGGGAGCCTACCTACGAGCAGTACTTC.

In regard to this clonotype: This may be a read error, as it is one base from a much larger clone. The CDR3 DNA reads TGTGCCAGCAGGACAGCTGAGACCCATTACTTC. Its protein is CASRTAETHYF. The chain carries TRBV12-3 or TRBV12-4 and TRBJ2-5; possibly TRBD1 for D (5 bases). This CDR3 region has 11 residues.

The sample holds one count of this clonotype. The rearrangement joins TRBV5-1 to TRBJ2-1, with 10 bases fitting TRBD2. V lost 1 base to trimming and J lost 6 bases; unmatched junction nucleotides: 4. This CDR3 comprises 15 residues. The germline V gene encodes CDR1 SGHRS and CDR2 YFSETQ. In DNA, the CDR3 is TGCGCCAGCAGCTTGTGGCTAGCGGGGGCCAATGAGCAGTTCTTC. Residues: CASSLWLAGANEQFF.

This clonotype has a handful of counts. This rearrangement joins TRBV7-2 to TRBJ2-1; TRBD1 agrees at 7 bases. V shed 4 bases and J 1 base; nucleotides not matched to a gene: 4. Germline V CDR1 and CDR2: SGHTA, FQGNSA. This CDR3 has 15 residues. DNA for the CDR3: TGTGCCAGCAGCTCCACAGGGGTATCCTACAATGAGCAGTTCTTC. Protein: CASSSTGVSYNEQFF.

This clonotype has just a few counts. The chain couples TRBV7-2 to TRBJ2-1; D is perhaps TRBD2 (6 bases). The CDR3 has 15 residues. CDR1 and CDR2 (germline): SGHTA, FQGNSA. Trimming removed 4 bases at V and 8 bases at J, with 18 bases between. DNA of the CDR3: TGTGCCAGCAGCTACGGGACTCGGGCAAGGGATGAGCAGTTCTTC. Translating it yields CASSYGTRARDEQFF.

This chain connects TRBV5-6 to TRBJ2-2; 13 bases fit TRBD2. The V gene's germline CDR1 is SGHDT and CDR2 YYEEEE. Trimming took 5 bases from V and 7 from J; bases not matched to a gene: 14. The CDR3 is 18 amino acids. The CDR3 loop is CASRQLAGGPRGIGELFF. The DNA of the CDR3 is TGTGCCAGCAGACAACTAGCGGGAGGGCCCCGAGGGATCGGGGAGCTGTTTTTT.

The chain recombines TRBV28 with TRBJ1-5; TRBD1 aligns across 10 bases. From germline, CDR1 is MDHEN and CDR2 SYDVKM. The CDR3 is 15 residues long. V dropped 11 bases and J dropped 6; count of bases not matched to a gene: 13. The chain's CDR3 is CASRLGTGVSQPQHF. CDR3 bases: TGTGCCTCCCGGCTCGGGACAGGGGTCAGTCAGCCCCAGCATTTT.

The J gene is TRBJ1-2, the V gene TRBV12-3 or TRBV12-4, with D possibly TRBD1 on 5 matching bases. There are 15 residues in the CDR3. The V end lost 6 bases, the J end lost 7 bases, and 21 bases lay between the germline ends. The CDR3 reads CASSRSGTNVGGYTF. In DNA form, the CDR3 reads TGTGCCAGCAGCCGTAGCGGGACTAACGTAGGTGGCTACACCTTC.

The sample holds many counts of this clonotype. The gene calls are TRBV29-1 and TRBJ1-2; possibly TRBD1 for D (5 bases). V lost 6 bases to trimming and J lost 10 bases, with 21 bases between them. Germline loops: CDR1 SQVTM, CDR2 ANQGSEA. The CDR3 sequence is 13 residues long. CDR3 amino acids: CSVPTGTSRHYTF. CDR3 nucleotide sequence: TGCAGCGTCCCCACCGGGACCTCCCGACACTACACCTTC.

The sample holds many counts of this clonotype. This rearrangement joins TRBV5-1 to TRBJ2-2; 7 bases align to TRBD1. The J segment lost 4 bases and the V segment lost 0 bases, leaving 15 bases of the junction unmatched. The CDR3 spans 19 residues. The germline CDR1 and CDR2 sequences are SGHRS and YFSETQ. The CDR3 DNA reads TGCGCCAGCAGCTTGGGGACCATAACAGGGGCCCCGAGCACCGGGGAGCTGTTTTTT. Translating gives CASSLGTITGAPSTGELFF.

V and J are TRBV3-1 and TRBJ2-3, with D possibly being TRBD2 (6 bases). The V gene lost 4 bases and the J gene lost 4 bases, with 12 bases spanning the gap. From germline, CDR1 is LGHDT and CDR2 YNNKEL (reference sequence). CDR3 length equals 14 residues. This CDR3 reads CASSLTSTPDTQYF. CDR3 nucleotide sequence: TGTGCCAGCAGCCTGACTAGTACACCAGATACGCAGTATTTT.

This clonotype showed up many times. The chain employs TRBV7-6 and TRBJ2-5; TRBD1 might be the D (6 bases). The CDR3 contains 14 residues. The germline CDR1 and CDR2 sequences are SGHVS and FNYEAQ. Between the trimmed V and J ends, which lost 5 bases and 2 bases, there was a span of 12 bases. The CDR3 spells CASSTRTAQETQYF. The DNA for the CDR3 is TGTGCCAGCAGCACCAGGACAGCACAAGAGACCCAGTACTTC.

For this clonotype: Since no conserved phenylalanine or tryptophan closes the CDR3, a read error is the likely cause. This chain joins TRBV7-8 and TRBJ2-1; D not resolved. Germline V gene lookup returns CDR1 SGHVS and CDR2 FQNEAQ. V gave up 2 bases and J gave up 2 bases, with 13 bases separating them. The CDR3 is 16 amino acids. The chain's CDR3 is CASSLNRPGAYNEQFS. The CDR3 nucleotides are TGTGCCAGCAGCTTAAATCGCCCGGGCGCCTACAATGAGCAGTTCTCC.

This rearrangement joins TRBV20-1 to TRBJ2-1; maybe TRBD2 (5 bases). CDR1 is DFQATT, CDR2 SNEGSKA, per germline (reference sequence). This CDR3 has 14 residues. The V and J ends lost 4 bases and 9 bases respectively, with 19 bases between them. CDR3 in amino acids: CSAIERYLRGEQFF. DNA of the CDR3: TGCAGTGCTATCGAGCGGTACCTTCGGGGTGAGCAGTTCTTC.

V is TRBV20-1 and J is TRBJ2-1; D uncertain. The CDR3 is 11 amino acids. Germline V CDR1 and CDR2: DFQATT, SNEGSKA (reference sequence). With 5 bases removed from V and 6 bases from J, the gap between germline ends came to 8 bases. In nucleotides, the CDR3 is TGCAGTGCTCTCAAGTCCAATGAGCAGTTCTTC. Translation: CSALKSNEQFF.